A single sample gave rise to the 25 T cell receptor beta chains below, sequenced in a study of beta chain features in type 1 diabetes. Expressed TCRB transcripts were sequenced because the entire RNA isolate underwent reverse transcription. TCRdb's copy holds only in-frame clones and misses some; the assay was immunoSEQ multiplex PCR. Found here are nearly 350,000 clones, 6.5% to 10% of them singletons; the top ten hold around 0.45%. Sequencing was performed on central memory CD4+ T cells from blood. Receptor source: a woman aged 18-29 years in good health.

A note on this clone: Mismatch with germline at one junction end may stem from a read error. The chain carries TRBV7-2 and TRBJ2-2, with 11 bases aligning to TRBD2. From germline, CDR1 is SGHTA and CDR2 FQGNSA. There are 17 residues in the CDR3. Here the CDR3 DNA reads TGCGCCAGCAGCCAAGATCCTAGCGGGAGGTCGGGCGGGGAGCTGTTTTTT. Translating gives CASSQDPSGRSGGELFF.

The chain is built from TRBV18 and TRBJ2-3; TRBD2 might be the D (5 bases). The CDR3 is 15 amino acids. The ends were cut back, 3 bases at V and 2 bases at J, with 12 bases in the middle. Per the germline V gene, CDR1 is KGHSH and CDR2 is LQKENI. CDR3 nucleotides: TGTGCCAGCTCACCGGGCGGGTACGCCACAGATACGCAGTATTTT. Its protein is CASSPGGYATDTQYF.

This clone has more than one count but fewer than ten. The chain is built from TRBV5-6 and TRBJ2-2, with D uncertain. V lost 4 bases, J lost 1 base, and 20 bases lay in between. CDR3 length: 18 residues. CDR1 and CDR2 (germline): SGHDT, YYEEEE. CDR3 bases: TGTGCCAGCAGCCCCTCTGTGGGCGCGCGATGGAACACCGGGGAGCTGTTTTTT. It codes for CASSPSVGARWNTGELFF.

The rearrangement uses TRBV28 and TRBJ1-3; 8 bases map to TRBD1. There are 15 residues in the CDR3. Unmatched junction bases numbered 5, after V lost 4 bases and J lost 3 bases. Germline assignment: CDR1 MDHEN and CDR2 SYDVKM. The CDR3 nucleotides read TGTGCCAGCAGTTCACAGGGGGTTCATGGAAACACCATATATTTT. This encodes CASSSQGVHGNTIYF.

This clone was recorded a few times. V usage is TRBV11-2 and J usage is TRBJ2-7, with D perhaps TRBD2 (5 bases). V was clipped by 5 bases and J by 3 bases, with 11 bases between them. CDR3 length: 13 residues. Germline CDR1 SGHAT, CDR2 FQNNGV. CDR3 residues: CASSLADDYEQYF. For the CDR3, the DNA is TGTGCCAGCAGCCTAGCCGATGACTACGAGCAGTACTTC. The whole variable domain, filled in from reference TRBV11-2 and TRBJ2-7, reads EAGVAQSPRYKIIEKRQSVAFWCNPISGHATLYWYQQILGQGPKLLIQFQNNGVVDDSQLPKDRFSAERLKGVDSTLKIQPAKLEDSAVYLCASSLADDYEQYFGPGTRLTVT.

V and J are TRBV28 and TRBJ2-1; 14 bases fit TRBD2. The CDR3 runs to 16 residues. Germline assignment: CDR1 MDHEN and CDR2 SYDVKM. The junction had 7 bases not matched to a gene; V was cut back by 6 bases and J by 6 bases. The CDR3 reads CASSSPGLAGGNEQFF. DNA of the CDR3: TGTGCCAGCAGCTCTCCCGGACTAGCGGGAGGCAATGAGCAGTTCTTC.

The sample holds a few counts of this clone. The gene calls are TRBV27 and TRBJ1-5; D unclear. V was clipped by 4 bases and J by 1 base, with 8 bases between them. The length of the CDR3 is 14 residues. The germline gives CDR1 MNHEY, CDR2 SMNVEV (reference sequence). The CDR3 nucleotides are TGTGCCAGCAGTTGGAGAAGAAGCAATCAGCCCCAGCATTTT. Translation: CASSWRRSNQPQHF.

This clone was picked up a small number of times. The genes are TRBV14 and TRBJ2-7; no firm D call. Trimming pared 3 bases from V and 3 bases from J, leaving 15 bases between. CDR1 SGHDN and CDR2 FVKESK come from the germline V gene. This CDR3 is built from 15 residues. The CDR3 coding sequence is TGTGCCAGCAGCCAGGATCCAGATACCTACTACGAGCAGTACTTC. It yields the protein CASSQDPDTYYEQYF.

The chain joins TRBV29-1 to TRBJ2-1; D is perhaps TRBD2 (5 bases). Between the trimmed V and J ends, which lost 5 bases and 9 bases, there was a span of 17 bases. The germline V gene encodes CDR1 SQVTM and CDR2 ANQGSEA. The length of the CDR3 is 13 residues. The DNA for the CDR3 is TGCAGCGTTTGGGGAGCGGCAGGTGTTGAGCAGTTCTTC. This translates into CSVWGAAGVEQFF.

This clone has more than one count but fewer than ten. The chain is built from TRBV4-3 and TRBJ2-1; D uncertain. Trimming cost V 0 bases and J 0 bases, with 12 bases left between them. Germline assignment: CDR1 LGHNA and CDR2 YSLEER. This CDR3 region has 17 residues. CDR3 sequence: CASSQDLGRISYNEQFF. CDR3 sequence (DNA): TGCGCCAGCAGCCAAGATTTGGGCCGCATCTCCTACAATGAGCAGTTCTTC.

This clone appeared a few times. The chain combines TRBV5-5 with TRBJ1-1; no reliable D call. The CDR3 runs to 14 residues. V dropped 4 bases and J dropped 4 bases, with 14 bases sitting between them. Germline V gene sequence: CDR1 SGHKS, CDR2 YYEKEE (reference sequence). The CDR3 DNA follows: TGTGCCAGCAGCGAGGTTCTGGGGAGCACTGAAGCTTTCTTT. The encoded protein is CASSEVLGSTEAFF.

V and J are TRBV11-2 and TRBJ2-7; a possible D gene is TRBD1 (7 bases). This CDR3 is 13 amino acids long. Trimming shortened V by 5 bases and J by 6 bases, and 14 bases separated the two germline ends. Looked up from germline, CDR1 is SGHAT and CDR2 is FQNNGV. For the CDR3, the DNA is TGTGCCAGCAGCCACGGACAGGAGGGCGAGCAGTACTTC. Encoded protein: CASSHGQEGEQYF. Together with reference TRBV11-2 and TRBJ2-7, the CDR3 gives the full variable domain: EAGVAQSPRYKIIEKRQSVAFWCNPISGHATLYWYQQILGQGPKLLIQFQNNGVVDDSQLPKDRFSAERLKGVDSTLKIQPAKLEDSAVYLCASSHGQEGEQYFGPGTRLTVT.

CDR3: CASSQDIGRGHSYGYTF. The CDR3 DNA reads TGCGCCAGCAGCCAAGATATAGGAAGGGGACATTCCTATGGCTACACCTTC. The V call is TRBV4-3, the J call TRBJ1-2, with a weak D call TRBD1 (6 bases). Trimming stripped 0 bases from V and 4 bases from J, with 18 bases between. CDR3 length equals 17 residues. CDR1 and CDR2 from the germline V gene are LGHNA and YSLEER.

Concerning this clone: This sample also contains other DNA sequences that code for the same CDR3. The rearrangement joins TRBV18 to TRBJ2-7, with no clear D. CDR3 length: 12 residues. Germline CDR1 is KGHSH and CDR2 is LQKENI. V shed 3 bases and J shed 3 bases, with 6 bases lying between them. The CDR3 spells CASSPVDYEQYF. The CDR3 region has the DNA TGTGCCAGCTCACCCGTTGACTACGAGCAGTACTTC.

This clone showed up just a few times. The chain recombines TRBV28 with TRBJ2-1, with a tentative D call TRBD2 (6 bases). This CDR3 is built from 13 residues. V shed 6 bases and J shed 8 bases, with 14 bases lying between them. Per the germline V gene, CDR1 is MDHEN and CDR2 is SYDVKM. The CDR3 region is CASSRPSVHEQFF. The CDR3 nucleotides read TGTGCCAGCAGCCGGCCTAGCGTCCATGAGCAGTTCTTC. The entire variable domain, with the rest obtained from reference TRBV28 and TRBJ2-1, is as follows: DVKVTQSSRYLVKRTGEKVFLECVQDMDHENMFWYRQDPGLGLRLIYFSYDVKMKEKGDIPEGYSVSREKKERFSLILESASTNQTSMYLCASSRPSVHEQFFGPGTRLTVL.

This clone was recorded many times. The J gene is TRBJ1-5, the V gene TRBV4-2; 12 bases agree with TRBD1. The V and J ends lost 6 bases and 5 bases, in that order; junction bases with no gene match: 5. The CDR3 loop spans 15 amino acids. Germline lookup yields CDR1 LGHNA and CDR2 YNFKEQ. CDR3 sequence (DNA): TGTGCCAGCAGGCCCGGGACAGGGGGCGATCAGCCCCAGCATTTT. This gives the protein CASRPGTGGDQPQHF.

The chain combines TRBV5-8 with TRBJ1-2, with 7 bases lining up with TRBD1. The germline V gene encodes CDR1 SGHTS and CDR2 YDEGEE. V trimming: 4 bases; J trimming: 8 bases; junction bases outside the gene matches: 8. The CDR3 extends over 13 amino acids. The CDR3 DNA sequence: TGTGCCAGCAGCCTACAGGGGACCGGGGGCTACACCTTC. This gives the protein CASSLQGTGGYTF. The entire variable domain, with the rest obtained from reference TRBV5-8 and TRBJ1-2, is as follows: EAGVTQSPTHLIKTRGQQATLRCSPISGHTSVYWYQQALGLGLQFLLWYDEGEERNRGNFPPRFSGRQFPNYSSELNVNALELEDSALYLCASSLQGTGGYTFGSGTRLTVV.

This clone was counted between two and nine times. The CDR3 spells CASSQETGGNYEQYF. The CDR3 coding sequence is TGCGCCAGCAGCCAAGAGACAGGGGGGAACTACGAGCAGTACTTC. V is TRBV4-3 and J is TRBJ2-7; TRBD1 aligns across 9 bases. The CDR3 is made up of 15 amino acids. The junction had 3 bases not matched to a gene; V was cut back by 0 bases and J by 3 bases. Germline CDR1 and CDR2: LGHNA and YSLEER.

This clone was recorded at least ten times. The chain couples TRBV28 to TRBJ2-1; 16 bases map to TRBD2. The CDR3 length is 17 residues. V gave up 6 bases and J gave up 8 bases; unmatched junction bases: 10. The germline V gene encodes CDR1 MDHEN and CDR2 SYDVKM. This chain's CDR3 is CASRGLAGGERRYEQFF. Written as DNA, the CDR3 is TGTGCCAGCAGGGGACTAGCGGGAGGGGAACGTAGGTATGAGCAGTTCTTC. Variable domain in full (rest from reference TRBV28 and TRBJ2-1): DVKVTQSSRYLVKRTGEKVFLECVQDMDHENMFWYRQDPGLGLRLIYFSYDVKMKEKGDIPEGYSVSREKKERFSLILESASTNQTSMYLCASRGLAGGERRYEQFFGPGTRLTVL.

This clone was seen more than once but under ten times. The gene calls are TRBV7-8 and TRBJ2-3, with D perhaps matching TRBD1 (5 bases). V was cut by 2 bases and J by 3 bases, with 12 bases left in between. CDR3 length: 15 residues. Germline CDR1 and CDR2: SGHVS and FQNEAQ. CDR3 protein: CASSLYQGITDTQYF. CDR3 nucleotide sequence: TGTGCCAGCAGCTTATACCAGGGAATAACAGATACGCAGTATTTT.

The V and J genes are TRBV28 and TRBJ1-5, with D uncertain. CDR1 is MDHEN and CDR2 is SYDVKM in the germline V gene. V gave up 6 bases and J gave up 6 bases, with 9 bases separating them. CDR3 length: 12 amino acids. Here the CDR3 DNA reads TGTGCCAGCAGCGTGGGGTTTCAGCCCCAGCATTTT. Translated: CASSVGFQPQHF.

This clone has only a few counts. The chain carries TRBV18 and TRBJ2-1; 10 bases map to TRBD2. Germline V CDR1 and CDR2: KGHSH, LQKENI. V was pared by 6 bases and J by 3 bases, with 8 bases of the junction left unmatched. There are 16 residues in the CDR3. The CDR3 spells CASSPPGLASYNEQFF. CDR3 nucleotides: TGTGCCAGCTCTCCCCCGGGACTAGCGAGCTACAATGAGCAGTTCTTC.

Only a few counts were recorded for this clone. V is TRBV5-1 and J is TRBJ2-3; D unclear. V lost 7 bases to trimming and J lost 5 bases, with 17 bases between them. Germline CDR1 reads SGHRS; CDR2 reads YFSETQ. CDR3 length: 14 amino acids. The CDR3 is CASGRDSGGDTQYF. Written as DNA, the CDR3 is TGCGCCAGCGGACGAGATTCGGGCGGAGATACGCAGTATTTT.

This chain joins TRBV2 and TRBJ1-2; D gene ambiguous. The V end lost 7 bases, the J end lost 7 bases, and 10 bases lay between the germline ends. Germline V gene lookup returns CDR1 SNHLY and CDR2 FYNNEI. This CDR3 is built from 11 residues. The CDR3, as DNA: TGTGCCAGCATTCAAGAGTTTGGCTACACCTTC. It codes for CASIQEFGYTF. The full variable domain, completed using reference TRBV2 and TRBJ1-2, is EPEVTQTPSHQVTQMGQEVILRCVPISNHLYFYWYRQILGQKVEFLVSFYNNEISEKSEIFDDQFSVERPDGSNFTLKIRSTKLEDSAMYFCASIQEFGYTFGSGTRLTVV.

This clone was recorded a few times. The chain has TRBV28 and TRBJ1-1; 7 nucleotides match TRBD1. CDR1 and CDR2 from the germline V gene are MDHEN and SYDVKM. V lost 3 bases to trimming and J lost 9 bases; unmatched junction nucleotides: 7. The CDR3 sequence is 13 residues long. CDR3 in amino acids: CASSFSGTAKAFF. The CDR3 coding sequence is TGTGCCAGCAGTTTTTCCGGGACAGCCAAAGCTTTCTTT.